One and the same sample provided the 23 T cell receptor beta chains below, sequenced in a study of siplizumab effects on memory and regulatory T cells. Method: immunoSEQ multiplex PCR; TCRdb's copy keeps in-frame clones and lacks some. This sample has about 100,000 clones; roughly 94% occur once, and the top ten carry less than 0.85%. The sample was Tregs sorted from blood. The receptors were sampled from a human donor in good health.

The rearrangement links TRBV19 to TRBJ2-3; 12 bases are shared with TRBD2. After removal of 10 bases from V and 2 bases from J, the junction contained 7 bases not matched to a gene. In germline, CDR1 is LNHDA, CDR2 SQIVND (reference sequence). The CDR3 length is 15 residues. The CDR3 reads CANQRLAGATDTQYF. The CDR3, as DNA: TGTGCCAACCAAAGACTAGCGGGAGCCACAGATACGCAGTATTTT.

The gene calls are TRBV28 and TRBJ2-3, with a tentative D call TRBD1 (5 bases). V dropped 7 bases and J dropped 2 bases, with 13 bases sitting between them. The CDR3 runs to 14 residues. Germline values: CDR1 MDHEN, CDR2 SYDVKM. CDR3 loop: CASTLGLITDTQYF. The DNA for the CDR3 is TGTGCCAGCACCTTGGGGCTTATCACAGATACGCAGTATTTT.

The V gene is TRBV20-1, the J gene TRBJ2-1; D remains unclear. Trimming took off 2 bases at V and 3 bases at J, with 2 bases between the two ends. The CDR3 totals 11 residues. The germline gives CDR1 DFQATT, CDR2 SNEGSKA (reference sequence). CDR3 region: CSARYYNEQFF. The CDR3 coding sequence is TGCAGTGCTAGATACTACAATGAGCAGTTCTTC.

This chain joins TRBV19 and TRBJ2-1, with D perhaps matching TRBD1 (5 bases). This CDR3 spans 15 amino acids. Germline loops: CDR1 LNHDA, CDR2 SQIVND (reference sequence). The germline V and J ends were trimmed by 5 bases and 0 bases, with 11 bases remaining between them. The CDR3 nucleotides read TGTGCCAGTAGTTGGGATAGGGGCTCCTACAATGAGCAGTTCTTC. Its protein is CASSWDRGSYNEQFF. Combining the CDR3 with reference TRBV19 and TRBJ2-1 gives the whole variable domain DGGITQSPKYLFRKEGQNVTLSCEQNLNHDAMYWYRQDPGQGLRLIYYSQIVNDFQKGDIAEGYSVSREKKESFPLTVTSAQKNPTAFYLCASSWDRGSYNEQFFGPGTRLTVL.

V and J are TRBV5-6 and TRBJ2-5; no clear D. The ends were cut back, 4 bases at V and 4 bases at J, with 14 bases in the middle. This CDR3 is 14 amino acids long. CDR1 is SGHDT and CDR2 is YYEEEE in the germline V gene. This CDR3 is CASSRVGNTETQYF. The CDR3 coding sequence is TGTGCCAGCAGCCGGGTGGGGAATACAGAGACCCAGTACTTC.

The V and J genes are TRBV19 and TRBJ1-1; maybe TRBD1 (5 bases). The germline V and J ends were trimmed by 5 bases and 10 bases, with 14 bases remaining between them. The CDR3 loop spans 12 amino acids. Germline V gene lookup returns CDR1 LNHDA and CDR2 SQIVND (reference sequence). This CDR3 is CASSARQLGAFF. CDR3 DNA sequence: TGTGCCAGTAGTGCCCGACAGCTCGGAGCTTTCTTT.

The chain joins TRBV5-6 to TRBJ1-6, with 7 bases that match TRBD1. Trimming removed 1 base from V and 3 bases from J; junction bases left unmatched: 1. The CDR3 length is 15 residues. Germline-derived CDR1 and CDR2 are SGHDT and YYEEEE. The CDR3 nucleotides read TGTGCCAGCAGCTTGACAGGGGTCTATAATTCACCCCTCCACTTT. This gives the protein CASSLTGVYNSPLHF. Full variable domain (outside the CDR3, taken from reference TRBV5-6 and TRBJ1-6): DAGVTQSPTHLIKTRGQQVTLRCSPKSGHDTVSWYQQALGQGPQFIFQYYEEEERQRGNFPDRFSGHQFPNYSSELNVNALLLGDSALYLCASSLTGVYNSPLHFGNGTRLTVT.

The rearrangement uses TRBV5-4 and TRBJ2-3, with D unclear. V shed 3 bases and J shed 2 bases, with 7 bases lying between them. The CDR3 contains 13 residues. Per the germline V gene, CDR1 is SGHNT and CDR2 is YYREEE (reference sequence). In nucleotides, the CDR3 is TGTGCCAGCAGCTCAACAGTCACAGATACGCAGTATTTT. Translated: CASSSTVTDTQYF.

This chain links TRBV19 with TRBJ2-3; D perhaps matches TRBD1 (5 bases). The V and J ends lost 4 bases and 4 bases respectively, with 12 bases between them. This CDR3 spans 14 amino acids. CDR1 LNHDA and CDR2 SQIVND come from the germline V gene (reference sequence). The CDR3 spells CASSRQTSADTQYF. CDR3 coding DNA: TGTGCCAGTAGTAGACAGACGTCCGCAGATACGCAGTATTTT.

The gene calls are TRBV6-1 and TRBJ1-2; weak D call: TRBD1 (6 bases). Looked up from germline, CDR1 is MNHNS and CDR2 is SASEGT. V was cut by 3 bases and J by 8 bases, with 10 bases left in between. The CDR3 has 12 amino acids. CDR3 residues: CASSDRGRGYTF. CDR3 coding DNA: TGTGCCAGCAGTGACAGGGGTAGAGGCTACACCTTC.

The chain has TRBV20-1 and TRBJ2-7; no clear D. This CDR3 is 10 amino acids long. Germline lookup yields CDR1 DFQATT and CDR2 SNEGSKA (reference sequence). V was trimmed by 1 base and J by 5 bases, leaving 3 bases between them. This CDR3 is CSARVDEQYF. Here the CDR3 DNA reads TGCAGTGCTAGAGTTGACGAGCAGTACTTC.

This chain links TRBV6-6 with TRBJ1-1, with D unresolved. The CDR3 extends over 12 amino acids. V lost 6 bases, J lost 0 bases, and 5 bases lay in between. The germline CDR1 and CDR2 sequences are MNHNY and SVGAGI (reference sequence). CDR3 sequence reads: CASRFLNTEAFF. The CDR3 DNA sequence: TGTGCCAGCAGATTCCTGAACACTGAAGCTTTCTTT.

This clone was seen only a few times. J is TRBJ2-3 and V is TRBV18; the D gene is possibly TRBD1 (5 bases). CDR3 length: 13 amino acids. Trimming left V 6 bases short and J 6 bases short, with 13 bases between. Germline V gene lookup returns CDR1 KGHSH and CDR2 LQKENI. The CDR3 loop reads CASSQGPRDTQYF. The CDR3 bases are TGTGCCAGCTCCCAGGGTCCAAGGGATACGCAGTATTTT.

V gene TRBV7-9 combines with J gene TRBJ2-7; 9 bases align to TRBD1. Trimming at V came to 2 bases and at J to 4 bases, leaving 12 bases not matched to a gene. Per the germline V gene, CDR1 is SEHNR and CDR2 is FQNEAQ (reference sequence). This CDR3 is built from 17 residues. CDR3 loop: CASSLSLGGQGGYEQYF. CDR3 in DNA: TGTGCCAGCAGCTTATCATTGGGGGGACAGGGTGGATACGAGCAGTACTTC. Filled out from reference TRBV7-9 and TRBJ2-7, the complete variable domain reads DTGVSQNPRHKITKRGQNVTFRCDPISEHNRLYWYRQTLGQGPEFLTYFQNEAQLEKSRLLSDRFSAERPKGSFSTLEIQRTEQGDSAMYLCASSLSLGGQGGYEQYFGPGTRLTVT.

V usage is TRBV5-1 and J usage is TRBJ2-3; D is unresolved. Germline V gene sequence: CDR1 SGHRS, CDR2 YFSETQ. V was shortened by 4 bases and J by 1 base, with 16 bases between the two germline ends. The CDR3 runs to 16 residues. CDR3 bases: TGCGCCAGCAGCGTGACGACTGGAATTGGCACAGATACGCAGTATTTT. This translates into CASSVTTGIGTDTQYF.

This sequence joins TRBV2 and TRBJ2-7; 9 bases fit TRBD1. CDR1 is SNHLY and CDR2 is FYNNEI in the germline V gene. This CDR3 is 13 amino acids long. Trimming took 5 bases from V and 6 from J; bases not matched to a gene: 5. The chain's CDR3 is CASSSQGAGEQYF. CDR3 nucleotides: TGTGCCAGCAGTTCACAGGGGGCTGGCGAGCAGTACTTC.

The chain uses TRBV29-1 and TRBJ2-1; TRBD1 might be the D (6 bases). Germline values: CDR1 SQVTM, CDR2 ANQGSEA. This CDR3 spans 12 amino acids. Deletions cut 6 bases from V and 6 bases from J, with 12 bases between. The CDR3 loop reads CSVQAGVNEQFF. Written as DNA, the CDR3 is TGCAGCGTCCAGGCAGGGGTCAATGAGCAGTTCTTC.

The table lists this clone with a few counts. This rearrangement joins TRBV7-2 to TRBJ1-3; the D is unclear. The CDR3 length is 15 residues. V lost 5 bases and J lost 0, with 11 bases in between. Germline V gene sequence: CDR1 SGHTA, CDR2 FQGNSA. CDR3 DNA: TGTGCCAGCAGCCGGACCAGTTTCTCTGGAAACACCATATATTTT. Translating gives CASSRTSFSGNTIYF.

The sample holds one count of this clone. This sequence joins TRBV15 and TRBJ2-3; D unclear. V was trimmed by 3 bases and J by 6 bases, leaving 10 bases between them. The germline CDR1 and CDR2 sequences are LNHNV and YYDKDF (reference sequence). CDR3 length: 13 amino acids. The CDR3 DNA reads TGTGCCACCAGCAGTGACGTAGGGGATACGCAGTATTTT. Translated: CATSSDVGDTQYF.

V gene TRBV27 combines with J gene TRBJ2-1; D unclear. Trimming removed 3 bases at V and 7 bases at J, with 16 bases between. CDR3 length: 15 amino acids. Per the germline V gene, CDR1 is MNHEY and CDR2 is SMNVEV (reference sequence). CDR3 sequence reads: CASSFGLLTHNEQFF. The CDR3 DNA reads TGTGCCAGCAGTTTCGGGCTACTCACTCATAATGAGCAGTTCTTC.

The chain joins TRBV27 to TRBJ1-1; no firm D call. Germline CDR1 and CDR2: MNHEY and SMNVEV (reference sequence). The V and J ends lost 7 bases and 5 bases respectively, with 17 bases between them. CDR3 length equals 14 residues. The CDR3 protein is CASKPERRSTEAFF. The CDR3, as DNA: TGTGCCAGCAAACCCGAACGTCGGTCTACTGAAGCTTTCTTT.

The J gene is TRBJ2-2, the V gene TRBV5-1; D remains unclear. The CDR3 length is 13 residues. Germline V lookup: CDR1 SGHRS, CDR2 YFSETQ. Trimming took 3 bases from V and 4 from J, leaving 7 bases between them. CDR3 protein: CASSSALTGELFF. In DNA form, the CDR3 reads TGCGCCAGCAGCTCCGCTCTCACCGGGGAGCTGTTTTTT. Looking up the rest from reference TRBV5-1 and TRBJ2-2 gives the full variable domain: KAGVTQTPRYLIKTRGQQVTLSCSPISGHRSVSWYQQTPGQGLQFLFEYFSETQRNKGNFPGRFSGRQFSNSRSEMNVSTLELGDSALYLCASSSALTGELFFGEGSRLTVL.

J is TRBJ2-3 and V is TRBV2, with D possibly TRBD1 on 6 matching bases. The CDR3 is made up of 17 amino acids. From germline, CDR1 is SNHLY and CDR2 FYNNEI. V lost 4 bases and J 1 base, leaving 18 bases between the germline ends. CDR3 DNA sequence: TGTGCCAGCAGTGCTCTCCTGCAAGGGGGTCGCACAGATACGCAGTATTTT. It yields the protein CASSALLQGGRTDTQYF. The variable domain in full, completed from reference TRBV2 and TRBJ2-3, reads EPEVTQTPSHQVTQMGQEVILRCVPISNHLYFYWYRQILGQKVEFLVSFYNNEISEKSEIFDDQFSVERPDGSNFTLKIRSTKLEDSAMYFCASSALLQGGRTDTQYFGPGTRLTVL.